This TCR beta chain was retrieved from a study of cytomegalovirus exposure and HLA in healthy donors. Germline V gives CDR1 MNHEY, CDR2 SVGAGI. Deletions cut 7 bases from V and 6 bases from J, with 13 bases between. The CDR3 sequence is 14 residues long. Primers for the PCR totalled 60 Vbeta and 13 Jbeta. Here immunoSEQ multiplex PCR was the method, and the copy in TCRdb shows in-frame clones only, minus some. The table has roughly 190,000 clones, around 80% seen once. On this clone: Its specificity is unknown.

Study observations and caveats: A reported reduction in N-insertions relative to the roughly 610-donor mean was seen in an Asian-associated ancestry cluster in a later analysis.

The sequenced sample consisted of PBMCs. This chain joins TRBV6-5 and TRBJ1-6, with D tentatively TRBD1 (5 bases). The sequence derives from a man aged 40-50 years in good health and CMV-seropositive. The CDR3 sequence is CASTREALNSPLHF. The CDR3 DNA reads as TGTGCCAGCACCAGGGAGGCCCTTAATTCACCCCTCCACTTT.